The T cell receptor (beta chain) under discussion was sequenced for a study of blood T cells in healthy people across ages. The CDR3 has 14 amino acids. CDR1 is KGHDR, CDR2 SFDVKD, per germline. Trimming took off 4 bases at V and 6 bases at J, with 12 bases between the two ends. Only a few counts were recorded for this clonotype. It was with a sample-barcoded 5' primer and a J-beta primer mix that a second PCR of about 6 to 12 cycles was run. A 12-random-nucleotide template-switch adaptor tagged each cDNA molecule. TCRdb itself ran the 5' RACE reads through MiXCR, one entry per CDR3 protein. The table lists roughly 1,000,000 distinct CDR3 sequences, about 23% of them singletons. The same specimen was also included in a second study, on T cells of mothers and their children. That study adds: Samples were obtained from a few healthy Caucasian mothers and their six children. The authors identified no persistent microchimeric T cell clones.

This chain uses TRBV24-1 with TRBJ2-1; D is undetermined. Sample: blood. The clonotype comes from a girl aged 2 to 10 in good health. The CDR3 loop is CATSDHRAINEQFF. CDR3 bases: TGTGCCACCAGTGACCACCGGGCGATCAATGAGCAGTTCTTC.